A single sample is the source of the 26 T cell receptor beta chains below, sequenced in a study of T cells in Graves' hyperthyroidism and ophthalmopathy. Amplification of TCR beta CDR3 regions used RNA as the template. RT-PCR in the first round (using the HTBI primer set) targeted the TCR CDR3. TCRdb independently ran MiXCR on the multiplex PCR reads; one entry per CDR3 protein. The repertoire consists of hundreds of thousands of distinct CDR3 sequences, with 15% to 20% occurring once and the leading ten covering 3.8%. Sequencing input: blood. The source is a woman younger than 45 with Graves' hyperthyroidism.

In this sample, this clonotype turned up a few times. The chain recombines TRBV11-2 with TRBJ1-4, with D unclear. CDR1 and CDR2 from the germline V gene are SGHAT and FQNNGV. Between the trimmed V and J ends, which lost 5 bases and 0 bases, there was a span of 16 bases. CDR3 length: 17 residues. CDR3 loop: CASSRAGNRATNEKLFF. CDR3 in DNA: TGTGCCAGCAGCCGGGCGGGGAATCGGGCAACTAATGAAAAACTGTTTTTT. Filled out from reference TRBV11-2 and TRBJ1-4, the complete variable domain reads EAGVAQSPRYKIIEKRQSVAFWCNPISGHATLYWYQQILGQGPKLLIQFQNNGVVDDSQLPKDRFSAERLKGVDSTLKIQPAKLEDSAVYLCASSRAGNRATNEKLFFGSGTQLSVL.

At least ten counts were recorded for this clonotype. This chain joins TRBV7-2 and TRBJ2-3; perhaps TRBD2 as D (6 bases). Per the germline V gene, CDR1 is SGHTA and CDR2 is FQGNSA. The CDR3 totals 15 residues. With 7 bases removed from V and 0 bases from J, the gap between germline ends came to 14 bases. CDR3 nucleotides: TGTGCCAGCAAATTCCGGGAGATGAGCACAGATACGCAGTATTTT. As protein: CASKFREMSTDTQYF.

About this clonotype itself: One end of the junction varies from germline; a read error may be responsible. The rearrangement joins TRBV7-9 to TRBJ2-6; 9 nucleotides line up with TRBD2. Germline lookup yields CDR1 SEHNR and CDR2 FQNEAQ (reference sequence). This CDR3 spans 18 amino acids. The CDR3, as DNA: TGTGCCAGCAGCTTAGTCGGGACTAGCAGCTCTGGGGCCAAGGTCCTGACTTTC. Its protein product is CASSLVGTSSSGAKVLTF. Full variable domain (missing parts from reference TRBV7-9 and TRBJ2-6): DTGVSQNPRHKITKRGQNVTFRCDPISEHNRLYWYRQTLGQGPEFLTYFQNEAQLEKSRLLSDRFSAERPKGSFSTLEIQRTEQGDSAMYLCASSLVGTSSSGAKVLTFGAGSRLTVL.

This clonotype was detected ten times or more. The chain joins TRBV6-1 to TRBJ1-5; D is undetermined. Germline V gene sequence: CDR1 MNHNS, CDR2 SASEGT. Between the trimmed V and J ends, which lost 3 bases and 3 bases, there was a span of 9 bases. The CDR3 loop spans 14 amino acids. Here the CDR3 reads CASSDPGLNQPQHF. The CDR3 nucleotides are TGTGCCAGCAGTGACCCTGGGCTCAATCAGCCCCAGCATTTT.

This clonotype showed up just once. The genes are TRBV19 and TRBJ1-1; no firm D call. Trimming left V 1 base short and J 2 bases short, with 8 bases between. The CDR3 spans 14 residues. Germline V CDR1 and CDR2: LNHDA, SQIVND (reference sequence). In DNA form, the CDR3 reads TGTGCCAGTAGTATAGCTTGGAGAAACACTGAAGCTTTCTTT. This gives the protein CASSIAWRNTEAFF. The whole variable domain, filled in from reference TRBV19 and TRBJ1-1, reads DGGITQSPKYLFRKEGQNVTLSCEQNLNHDAMYWYRQDPGQGLRLIYYSQIVNDFQKGDIAEGYSVSREKKESFPLTVTSAQKNPTAFYLCASSIAWRNTEAFFGQGTRLTVV.

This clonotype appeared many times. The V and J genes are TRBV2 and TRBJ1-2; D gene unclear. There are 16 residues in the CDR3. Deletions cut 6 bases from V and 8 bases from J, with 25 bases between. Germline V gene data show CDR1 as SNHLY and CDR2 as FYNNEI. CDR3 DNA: TGTGCCAGCAGAGAGTTGCCCATTTCCCCGAGGAAGGGCTACACCTTC. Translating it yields CASRELPISPRKGYTF. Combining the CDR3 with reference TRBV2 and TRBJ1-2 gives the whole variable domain EPEVTQTPSHQVTQMGQEVILRCVPISNHLYFYWYRQILGQKVEFLVSFYNNEISEKSEIFDDQFSVERPDGSNFTLKIRSTKLEDSAMYFCASRELPISPRKGYTFGSGTRLTVV.

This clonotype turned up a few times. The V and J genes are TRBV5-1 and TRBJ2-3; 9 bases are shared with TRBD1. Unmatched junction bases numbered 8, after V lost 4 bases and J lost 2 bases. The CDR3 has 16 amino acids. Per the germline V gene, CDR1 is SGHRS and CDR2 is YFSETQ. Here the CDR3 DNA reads TGCGCCAGCAGCGTGGGACAGGGAATTGTCACAGATACGCAGTATTTT. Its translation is CASSVGQGIVTDTQYF.

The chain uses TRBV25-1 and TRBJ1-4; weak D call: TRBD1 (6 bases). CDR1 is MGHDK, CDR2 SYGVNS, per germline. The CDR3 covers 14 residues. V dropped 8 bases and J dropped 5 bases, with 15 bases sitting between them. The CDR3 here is CASSVGGTNEKLFF. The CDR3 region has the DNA TGTGCCAGCTCCGTTGGAGGGACAAATGAAAAACTGTTTTTT.

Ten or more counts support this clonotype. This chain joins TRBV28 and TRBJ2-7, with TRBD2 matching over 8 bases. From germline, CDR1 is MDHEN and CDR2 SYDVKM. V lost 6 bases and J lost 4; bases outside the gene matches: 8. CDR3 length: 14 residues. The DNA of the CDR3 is TGTGCCAGCAGCTCGGGACTAGGGTGGTACGAGCAGTACTTC. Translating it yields CASSSGLGWYEQYF.

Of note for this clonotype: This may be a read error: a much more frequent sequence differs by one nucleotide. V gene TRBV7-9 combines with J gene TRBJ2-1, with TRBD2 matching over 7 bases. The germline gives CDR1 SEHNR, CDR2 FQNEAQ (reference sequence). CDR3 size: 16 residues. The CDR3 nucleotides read TGTGCCAGCAGCTTAAGTGGCCAGCGGGGCTACAATGGGCAGTTCTTC. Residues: CASSLSGQRGYNGQFF.

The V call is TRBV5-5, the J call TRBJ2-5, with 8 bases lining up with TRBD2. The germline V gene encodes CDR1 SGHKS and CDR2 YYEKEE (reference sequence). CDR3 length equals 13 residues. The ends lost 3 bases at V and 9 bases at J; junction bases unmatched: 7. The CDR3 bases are TGTGCCAGCAGCTCGGGACTAGTTGTGGCCCAGTACTTC. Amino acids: CASSSGLVVAQYF.

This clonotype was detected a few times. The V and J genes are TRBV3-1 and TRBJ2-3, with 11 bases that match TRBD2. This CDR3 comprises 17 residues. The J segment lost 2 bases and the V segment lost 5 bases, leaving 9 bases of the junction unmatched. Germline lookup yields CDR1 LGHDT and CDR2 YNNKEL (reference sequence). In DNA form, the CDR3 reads TGTGCCAGCAGCGTCCGACTAGCGGGGTACATCACAGATACGCAGTATTTT. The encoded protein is CASSVRLAGYITDTQYF.

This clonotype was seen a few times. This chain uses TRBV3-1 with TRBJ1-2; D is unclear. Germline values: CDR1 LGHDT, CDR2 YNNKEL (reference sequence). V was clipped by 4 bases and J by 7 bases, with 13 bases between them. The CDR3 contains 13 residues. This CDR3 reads CASSPDAVVGYTF. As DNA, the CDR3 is TGTGCCAGCAGCCCGGACGCGGTTGTTGGCTACACCTTC.

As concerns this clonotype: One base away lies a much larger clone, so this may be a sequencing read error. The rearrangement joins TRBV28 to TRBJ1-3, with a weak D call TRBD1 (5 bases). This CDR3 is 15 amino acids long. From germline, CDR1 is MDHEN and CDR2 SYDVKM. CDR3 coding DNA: TGTGCCAGCAGTCTGTACAGGTACTCTGGAAACGCCATATATTTT. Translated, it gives CASSLYRYSGNAIYF.

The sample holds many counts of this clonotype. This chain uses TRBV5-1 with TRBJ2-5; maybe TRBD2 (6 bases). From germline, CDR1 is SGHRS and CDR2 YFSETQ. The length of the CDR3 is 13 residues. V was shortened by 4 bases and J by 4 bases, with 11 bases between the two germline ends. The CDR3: CASSGGIRETQYF. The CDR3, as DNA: TGCGCCAGCAGCGGAGGGATCCGAGAGACCCAGTACTTC.

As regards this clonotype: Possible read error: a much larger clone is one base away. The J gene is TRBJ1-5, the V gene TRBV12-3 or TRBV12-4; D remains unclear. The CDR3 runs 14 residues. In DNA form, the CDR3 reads TGTGCCGGCAGCCCCGACCACAGCAATCAGCCCCAGCATTTT. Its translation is CAGSPDHSNQPQHF.

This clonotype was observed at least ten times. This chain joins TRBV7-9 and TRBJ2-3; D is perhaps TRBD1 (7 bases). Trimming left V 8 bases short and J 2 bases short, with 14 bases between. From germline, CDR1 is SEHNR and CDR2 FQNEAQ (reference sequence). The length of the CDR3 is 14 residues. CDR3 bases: TGTGCCAGCGGGCGGGACAGATTCACAGATACGCAGTATTTT. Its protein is CASGRDRFTDTQYF.

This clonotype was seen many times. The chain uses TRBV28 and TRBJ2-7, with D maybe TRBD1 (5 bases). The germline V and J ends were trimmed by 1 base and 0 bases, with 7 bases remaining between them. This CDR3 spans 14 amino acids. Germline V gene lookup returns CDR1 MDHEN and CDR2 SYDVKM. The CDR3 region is CASSLYDSSYEQYF. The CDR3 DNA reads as TGTGCCAGCAGTTTATACGACAGCTCCTACGAGCAGTACTTC. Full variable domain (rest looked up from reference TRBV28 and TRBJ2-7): DVKVTQSSRYLVKRTGEKVFLECVQDMDHENMFWYRQDPGLGLRLIYFSYDVKMKEKGDIPEGYSVSREKKERFSLILESASTNQTSMYLCASSLYDSSYEQYFGPGTRLTVT.

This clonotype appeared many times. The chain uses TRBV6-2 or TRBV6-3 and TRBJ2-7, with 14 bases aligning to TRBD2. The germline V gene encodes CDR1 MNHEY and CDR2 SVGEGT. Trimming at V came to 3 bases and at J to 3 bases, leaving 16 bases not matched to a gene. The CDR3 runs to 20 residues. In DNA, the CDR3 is TGTGCCAGCAGTTATGCGGCCCGGAGGCGAGGGACTAGCGGGAGCTACGAGCAGTACTTC. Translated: CASSYAARRRGTSGSYEQYF.

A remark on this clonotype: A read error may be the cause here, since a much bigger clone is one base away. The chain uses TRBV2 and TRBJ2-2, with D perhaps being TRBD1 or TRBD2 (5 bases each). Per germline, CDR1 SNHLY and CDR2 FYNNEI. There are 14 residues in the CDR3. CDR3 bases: TGTGCCAGCGCATATTCAACGGACACCGGGGAGCTGTCTTTT. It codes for CASAYSTDTGELSF.

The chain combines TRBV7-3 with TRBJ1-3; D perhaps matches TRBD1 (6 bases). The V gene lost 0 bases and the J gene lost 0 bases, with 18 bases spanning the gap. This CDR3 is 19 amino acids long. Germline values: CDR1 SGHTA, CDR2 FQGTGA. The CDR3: CASSLTGPGAAGSGNTIYF. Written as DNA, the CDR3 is TGTGCCAGCAGCTTAACGGGGCCGGGGGCCGCTGGCTCTGGAAACACCATATATTTT.

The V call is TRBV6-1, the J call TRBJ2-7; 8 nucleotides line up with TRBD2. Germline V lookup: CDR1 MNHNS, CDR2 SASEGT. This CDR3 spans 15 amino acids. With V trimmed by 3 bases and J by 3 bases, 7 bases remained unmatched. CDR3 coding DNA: TGTGCCAGCAGTGACCCGGGGGGGAGCATCTACGAGCAGTACTTC. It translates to CASSDPGGSIYEQYF.

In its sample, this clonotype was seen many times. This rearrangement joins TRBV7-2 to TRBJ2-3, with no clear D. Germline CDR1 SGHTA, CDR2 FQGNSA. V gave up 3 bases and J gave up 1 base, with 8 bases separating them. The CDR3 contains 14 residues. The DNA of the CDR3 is TGTGCCAGCAGCTTCTCCCATGGCACAGATACGCAGTATTTT. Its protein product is CASSFSHGTDTQYF.

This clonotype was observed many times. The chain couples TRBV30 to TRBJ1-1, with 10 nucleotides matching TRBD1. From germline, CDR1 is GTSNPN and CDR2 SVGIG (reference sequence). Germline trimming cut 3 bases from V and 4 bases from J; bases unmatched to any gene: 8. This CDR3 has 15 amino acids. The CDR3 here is CAWSRQGAQGTEAFF. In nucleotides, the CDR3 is TGTGCCTGGAGCAGACAGGGGGCCCAAGGCACTGAAGCTTTCTTT.

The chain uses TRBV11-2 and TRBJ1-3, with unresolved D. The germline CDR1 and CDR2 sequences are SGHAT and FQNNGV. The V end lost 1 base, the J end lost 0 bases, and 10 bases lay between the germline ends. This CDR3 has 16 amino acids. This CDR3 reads CASSLVTGASGNTIYF. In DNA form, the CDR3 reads TGTGCCAGCAGCTTAGTTACCGGAGCCTCTGGAAACACCATATATTTT.

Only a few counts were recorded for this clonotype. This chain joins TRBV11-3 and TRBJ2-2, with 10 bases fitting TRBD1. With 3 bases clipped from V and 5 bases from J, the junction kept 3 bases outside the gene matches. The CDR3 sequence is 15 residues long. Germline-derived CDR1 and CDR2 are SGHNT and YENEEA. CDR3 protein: CASSLGTGETGELFF. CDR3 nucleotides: TGTGCCAGCAGCTTGGGGACAGGGGAGACCGGGGAGCTGTTTTTT.